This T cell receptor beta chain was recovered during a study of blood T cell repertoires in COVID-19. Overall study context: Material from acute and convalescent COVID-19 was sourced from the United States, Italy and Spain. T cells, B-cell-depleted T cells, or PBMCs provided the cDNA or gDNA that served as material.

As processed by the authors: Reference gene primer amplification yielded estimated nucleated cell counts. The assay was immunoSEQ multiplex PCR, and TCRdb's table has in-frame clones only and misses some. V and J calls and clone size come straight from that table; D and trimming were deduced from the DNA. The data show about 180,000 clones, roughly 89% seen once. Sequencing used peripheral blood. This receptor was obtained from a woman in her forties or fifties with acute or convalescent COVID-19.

Here the CDR3 reads CSVERTGESYNEQFF. The CDR3 DNA sequence: TGCAGCGTTGAAAGGACAGGGGAATCCTACAATGAGCAGTTCTTC. The chain is built from TRBV29-1 and TRBJ2-1, with 9 bases that match TRBD1. V was pared by 2 bases and J by 1 base, with 3 bases of the junction left unmatched. The CDR3 sequence is 15 residues long. Germline loops: CDR1 SQVTM, CDR2 ANQGSEA.